A single sample is the source of the 18 T cell receptor beta chains below, sequenced in a study of stem cell transplantation in POMP-related autoinflammatory disease. The table came from immunoSEQ multiplex PCR; TCRdb's copy has only in-frame clones and leaves some out. The sample has tens of thousands of clones; approximately 91% are singletons. The source was CD4+ T cells from PBMCs, collected after stem cell transplantation. Receptors originate from a human patient with POMP-related autoinflammation and immune dysregulation (PRAID). Some T cells may be supplied by the graft donor.

The genes are TRBV5-8 and TRBJ2-5; 10 nucleotides align to TRBD1. This CDR3 region has 17 residues. Germline CDR1 and CDR2: SGHTS and YDEGEE. The V segment lost 4 bases and the J segment 5 bases; nucleotides outside the gene matches: 14. The CDR3 loop is CASSPGQGSRNVETQYF. Here the CDR3 DNA reads TGTGCCAGCAGCCCGGGACAGGGGAGCCGGAATGTGGAGACCCAGTACTTC.

V usage is TRBV5-1 and J usage is TRBJ2-7; D may be TRBD1 (6 bases). The germline gives CDR1 SGHRS, CDR2 YFSETQ. The V end was cut by 6 bases, the J end by 5 bases, with 18 bases between. This CDR3 has 14 residues. The CDR3 DNA reads as TGCGCCAGCAAGGCTGACACAGGGCTTGACGAGCAGTACTTC. Its translation: CASKADTGLDEQYF. Filled out from reference TRBV5-1 and TRBJ2-7, the complete variable domain reads KAGVTQTPRYLIKTRGQQVTLSCSPISGHRSVSWYQQTPGQGLQFLFEYFSETQRNKGNFPGRFSGRQFSNSRSEMNVSTLELGDSALYLCASKADTGLDEQYFGPGTRLTVT.

This chain connects TRBV10-1 to TRBJ2-7; 8 bases agree with TRBD1. CDR1 and CDR2 (germline): WNHNN, SYGVQD (reference sequence). The CDR3 consists of 15 residues. V dropped 2 bases and J dropped 3; count of bases not matched to a gene: 6. CDR3 sequence (DNA): TGCGCCAGCAGTGAGGGACAGGGTTTGGGCTACGAGCAGTACTTC. It yields the protein CASSEGQGLGYEQYF.

This sequence joins TRBV11-2 and TRBJ2-7, with TRBD1 identical over 9 bases. V shed 4 bases, J shed 1 base, and the junction held 11 bases outside the gene matches. The CDR3 has 17 residues. Germline V CDR1 and CDR2: SGHAT, FQNNGV. CDR3 protein: CASSSPRGDRASYEQYF. The CDR3 nucleotides are TGTGCCAGCAGCTCCCCCCGAGGGGACAGGGCTTCCTACGAGCAGTACTTC.

The chain joins TRBV28 to TRBJ2-3; D gene uncertain. Germline V CDR1 and CDR2: MDHEN, SYDVKM. V gave up 4 bases and J gave up 10 bases, with 12 bases separating them. The CDR3 is 12 residues long. In nucleotides, the CDR3 is TGTGCCAGCAGTTACATAGCCTATCCGCAGTATTTT. Translating it yields CASSYIAYPQYF.

The chain employs TRBV6-5 and TRBJ2-5; 10 bases are a match to TRBD2. The ends lost 7 bases at V and 6 bases at J; junction bases unmatched: 5. Germline assignment: CDR1 MNHEY and CDR2 SVGAGI. The CDR3 is made up of 13 amino acids. The CDR3 region has the DNA TGTGCCAGCACCTGGACTAGCGGACAGACCCAGTACTTC. As protein: CASTWTSGQTQYF.

The J gene is TRBJ1-2, the V gene TRBV5-1; 9 positions agree with TRBD1. The CDR3 has 16 residues. Per the germline V gene, CDR1 is SGHRS and CDR2 is YFSETQ. V lost 4 bases and J lost 0; bases outside the gene matches: 7. The CDR3 sequence is CASSPGQGRANYGYTF. In DNA, the CDR3 is TGCGCCAGCAGCCCGGGACAGGGCCGAGCTAACTATGGCTACACCTTC.

J is TRBJ2-3 and V is TRBV7-9; D ambiguous. The CDR3 loop spans 14 amino acids. Germline CDR1 and CDR2: SEHNR and FQNEAQ (reference sequence). Trimming took 5 bases from V and 3 from J, leaving 12 bases between them. Written as DNA, the CDR3 is TGTGCCAGCAGCCAACTGAGTTTAACAGATACGCAGTATTTT. Protein product: CASSQLSLTDTQYF.

This clone was observed once. This chain connects TRBV2 to TRBJ1-5, with a possible D match to TRBD1 (6 bases). Trimming cost V 7 bases and J 10 bases, with 14 bases left between them. Germline CDR1 is SNHLY and CDR2 is FYNNEI. The length of the CDR3 is 12 residues. The CDR3 is CASTGEGSPQHF. CDR3 in DNA: TGTGCCAGCACAGGGGAAGGGAGTCCCCAGCATTTT.

The J gene is TRBJ2-3, the V gene TRBV6-6; D possibly corresponds to TRBD2 (5 bases). Germline V gene lookup returns CDR1 MNHNY and CDR2 SVGAGI (reference sequence). V shed 5 bases and J shed 0 bases, with 9 bases lying between them. CDR3 size: 14 residues. The CDR3 coding sequence is TGTGCCAGCAGTCCTTGGACTAGCACAGATACGCAGTATTTT. Encoded protein: CASSPWTSTDTQYF.

The chain recombines TRBV28 with TRBJ2-7; D is unclear. Germline CDR1 MDHEN, CDR2 SYDVKM. This CDR3 has 14 residues. Trimming stripped 4 bases from V and 5 bases from J, with 15 bases between. The CDR3 coding sequence is TGTGCCAGCAGTTCCGGACCCTCATATCACGAGCAGTACTTC. Translating it yields CASSSGPSYHEQYF. The full variable domain, with the rest looked up from reference TRBV28 and TRBJ2-7, is DVKVTQSSRYLVKRTGEKVFLECVQDMDHENMFWYRQDPGLGLRLIYFSYDVKMKEKGDIPEGYSVSREKKERFSLILESASTNQTSMYLCASSSGPSYHEQYFGPGTRLTVT.

The J gene is TRBJ2-1, the V gene TRBV19; 8 bases are shared with TRBD1. The J segment lost 2 bases and the V segment lost 5 bases, leaving 8 bases of the junction unmatched. The CDR3 is 16 residues long. Per germline, CDR1 LNHDA and CDR2 SQIVND (reference sequence). The DNA for the CDR3 is TGTGCCAGTAGTCTACAAAGGACAGGGCCCTACAATGAGCAGTTCTTC. Its protein is CASSLQRTGPYNEQFF.

V usage is TRBV7-8 and J usage is TRBJ2-5; unclear D gene. Trimming pared 3 bases from V and 4 bases from J, leaving 12 bases between. Germline lookup yields CDR1 SGHVS and CDR2 FQNEAQ. There are 14 residues in the CDR3. CDR3 in amino acids: CASSLTELGETQYF. CDR3 coding DNA: TGTGCCAGCAGCTTGACCGAGCTCGGAGAGACCCAGTACTTC.

The gene calls are TRBV11-2 and TRBJ1-2; D unresolved. The germline CDR1 and CDR2 sequences are SGHAT and FQNNGV. V gave up 4 bases and J gave up 4 bases, with 16 bases separating them. CDR3 length equals 15 residues. CDR3 residues: CASSSPEGVTYGYTF. In DNA, the CDR3 is TGTGCCAGCAGCTCTCCTGAGGGTGTAACCTATGGCTACACCTTC.

Of note for this clone: Distinct nucleotide sequences in the sample also encode this CDR3. The rearrangement joins TRBV3-1 (or the pseudogene TRBV3-2) to TRBJ1-1, with a weak D call TRBD1 (6 bases). Germline V gene data show CDR1 as LGHDT and CDR2 as YNNKEL (reference sequence). Between the trimmed V and J ends, which lost 0 bases and 1 base, there was a span of 6 bases. This CDR3 is built from 14 residues. Here the CDR3 reads CASSQEGGNTEAFF. The CDR3 region has the DNA TGTGCCAGCAGCCAAGAAGGGGGGAACACTGAAGCTTTCTTT.

In this sample, this clone turned up a few times. The chain has TRBV5-1 and TRBJ1-5; perhaps TRBD1 as D (6 bases). The V gene's germline CDR1 is SGHRS and CDR2 YFSETQ. The CDR3 contains 14 residues. V gave up 4 bases and J gave up 4 bases, with 12 bases separating them. The CDR3 is CASSNGQPNQPQHF. As DNA, the CDR3 is TGCGCCAGCAGCAACGGACAGCCTAATCAGCCCCAGCATTTT.

This clone was picked up one time. The J gene is TRBJ1-5, the V gene TRBV30, with TRBD1 as a possible D gene (6 bases). Trimming removed 2 bases from V and 2 bases from J, with 10 bases in between. Per the germline V gene, CDR1 is GTSNPN and CDR2 is SVGIG (reference sequence). The CDR3 contains 14 residues. The CDR3 sequence: CAWSSGAGNQPQHF. The CDR3, as DNA: TGTGCCTGGAGTTCAGGGGCTGGCAATCAGCCCCAGCATTTT.

V usage is TRBV6-5 and J usage is TRBJ1-3; D unresolved. Germline-derived CDR1 and CDR2 are MNHEY and SVGAGI. CDR3 length: 14 residues. V lost 2 bases to trimming and J lost 2 bases, with 7 bases between them. The CDR3 DNA reads TGTGCCAGCAGTTACGGAAGGGCTGGAAACACCATATATTTT. This codes for CASSYGRAGNTIYF.